The sequence of this T cell receptor (beta chain) was determined in a study of shared clonotypes between healthy human individuals. Whole-study results and caveats: Lower generation probabilities were found for non-shared clonotypes than for those shared by all four donors. Larger richness was generally estimated for naive than memory subsets. For naive CD4 cells, roughly 5% of clonotypes were shared across a few donors.

Concerning this clone itself: Its target is not known.

Data came from immunoSEQ multiplex PCR; TCRdb stores just in-frame clones and leaves some out. The sample records approximately 2,000,000 clones, 85% to 95% being singletons. Sequencing was performed on naive CD4+ T cells from PBMCs. As to subset: CD45RA+ positively selected. This clonotype was obtained from a man aged 18 to 29 in good health. Some clones in this sample may be carry-over from other donors' samples.

Written as DNA, the CDR3 is TGTGCCAGCAGCCGGGACAGGGGCCCTCTAGGCTATGGCTACACCTTC. Protein product: CASSRDRGPLGYGYTF. This chain joins TRBV2 and TRBJ1-2, with 10 positions matching TRBD1. This CDR3 region has 16 residues. The trim removed 6 bases at V and 4 bases at J, leaving 11 bases unmatched. Germline-derived CDR1 and CDR2 are SNHLY and FYNNEI. The variable domain in full, with the rest retrieved from reference TRBV2 and TRBJ1-2, is EPEVTQTPSHQVTQMGQEVILRCVPISNHLYFYWYRQILGQKVEFLVSFYNNEISEKSEIFDDQFSVERPDGSNFTLKIRSTKLEDSAMYFCASSRDRGPLGYGYTFGSGTRLTVV.